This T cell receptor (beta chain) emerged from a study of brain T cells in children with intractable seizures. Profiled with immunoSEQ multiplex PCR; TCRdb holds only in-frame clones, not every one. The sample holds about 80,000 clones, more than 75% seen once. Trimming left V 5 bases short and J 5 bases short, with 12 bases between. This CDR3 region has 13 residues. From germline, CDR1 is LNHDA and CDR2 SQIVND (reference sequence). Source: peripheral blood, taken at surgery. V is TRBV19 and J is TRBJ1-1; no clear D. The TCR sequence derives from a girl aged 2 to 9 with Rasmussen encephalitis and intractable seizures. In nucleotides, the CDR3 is TGTGCCAGTAGTCCTAATATTGGGACTGAAGCTTTCTTT. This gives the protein CASSPNIGTEAFF.